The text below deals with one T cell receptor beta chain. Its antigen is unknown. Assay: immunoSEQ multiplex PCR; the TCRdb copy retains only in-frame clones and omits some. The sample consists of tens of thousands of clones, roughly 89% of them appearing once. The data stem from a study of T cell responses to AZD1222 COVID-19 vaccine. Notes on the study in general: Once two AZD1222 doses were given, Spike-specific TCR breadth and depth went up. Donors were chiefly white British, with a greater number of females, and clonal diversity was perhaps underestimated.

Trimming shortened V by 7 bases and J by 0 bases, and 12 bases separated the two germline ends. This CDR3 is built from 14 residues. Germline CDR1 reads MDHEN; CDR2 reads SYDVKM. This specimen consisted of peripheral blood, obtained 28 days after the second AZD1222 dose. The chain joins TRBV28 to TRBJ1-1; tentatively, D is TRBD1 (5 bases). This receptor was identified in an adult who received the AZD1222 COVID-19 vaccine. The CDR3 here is CASTNGGLNTEAFF. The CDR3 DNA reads TGTGCCAGCACCAATGGGGGGTTGAACACTGAAGCTTTCTTT.